The present T cell receptor (beta chain) was sequenced within a study of blood T cell repertoires in COVID-19. Study details: Samples came from the United States, Italy and Spain, spanning acute and convalescent COVID-19.

In the source study's methods: Quantification of nucleated cells was approximated via reference gene primer amplification. The protocol was immunoSEQ multiplex PCR, while the TCRdb copy is restricted to in-frame clones and leaves out a portion. V and J calls and clone size are those listed in that table; D and trimming were worked out from the DNA. The repertoire consists of 190,000 or so clones, with about 82% occurring once and the leading ten covering about 0.91%. Deletions cut 1 base from V and 5 bases from J, with 9 bases between. Germline CDR1 is SGHTA and CDR2 is FQGNSA. The CDR3 runs to 14 residues. A Seattle source enrolled patients during active infection and followed them longitudinally.

This TCR derives from a man aged 60-69 years with COVID-19, enrolled during active disease. J is TRBJ2-1 and V is TRBV7-2, with D unclear. The material sequenced was peripheral blood. The CDR3 protein is CASSLVPRNNEQFF. The CDR3 DNA sequence: TGTGCCAGCAGCTTAGTCCCCAGAAACAATGAGCAGTTCTTC.